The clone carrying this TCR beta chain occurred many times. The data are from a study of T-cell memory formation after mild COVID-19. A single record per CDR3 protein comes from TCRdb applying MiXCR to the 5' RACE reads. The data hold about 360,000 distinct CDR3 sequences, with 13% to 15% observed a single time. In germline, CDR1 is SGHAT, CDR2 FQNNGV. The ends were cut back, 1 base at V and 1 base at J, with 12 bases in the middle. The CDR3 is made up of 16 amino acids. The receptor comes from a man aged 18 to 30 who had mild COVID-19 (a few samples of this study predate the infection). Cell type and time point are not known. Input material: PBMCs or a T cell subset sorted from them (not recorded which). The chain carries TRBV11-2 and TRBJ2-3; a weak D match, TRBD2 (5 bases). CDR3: CASSLGASLGTDTQYF. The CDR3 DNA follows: TGTGCCAGCAGCTTAGGGGCTAGCCTGGGCACAGATACGCAGTATTTT.